This T cell receptor (beta chain) was documented in a study of blood T cell repertoires in COVID-19. At the level of the study: Acute-phase and convalescent COVID-19 samples originated in the United States, Italy and Spain.

TCRdb keeps only in-frame clones here, not all; method: immunoSEQ multiplex PCR. The table lists some 110,000 clones, less than 90% of them singletons, with 4.5% to 5.5% in the top ten. V shed 0 bases and J shed 0 bases, with 9 bases lying between them. The germline CDR1 and CDR2 sequences are LNHNV and YYDKDF (reference sequence). The CDR3 is made up of 17 amino acids. This TCR was sampled from a human donor in a cohort sampled during active COVID-19. The chain links TRBV15 to TRBJ1-6; D gene uncertain. Sequencing was done on a sample of peripheral blood. CDR3 protein: CATSRDLQSSYNSPLHF. The CDR3 DNA follows: TGTGCCACCAGCAGAGACTTACAAAGCTCCTATAATTCACCCCTCCACTTT.